These 14 T cell receptor beta chains share one sample of origin, sequenced in a study of technical replicates of blood from a few donors. Sequencing was performed with immunoSEQ multiplex PCR; in TCRdb, only in-frame clones are kept and a portion is missing. The sample shows approximately 88,000 clones, roughly 96% of them seen only once. The sample taken for sequencing was T cells isolated from PBMCs. All receptors come from a human donor in good health.

The chain is built from TRBV2 and TRBJ2-7; 12 positions agree with TRBD2. The CDR3 runs 15 residues. V was pared by 2 bases and J by 9 bases, with 8 bases of the junction left unmatched. In germline, CDR1 is SNHLY, CDR2 FYNNEI. CDR3 DNA: TGTGCCAGCAGTGAATCTCCTAGCGGGAGGGCAGGGCAGTACTTC. It yields the protein CASSESPSGRAGQYF.

The CDR3, as DNA: TGCGCCAGCAGCTTGTCTAGCATAAAGAACACTGAAGCTTTCTTT. Amino acid sequence: CASSLSSIKNTEAFF. The chain links TRBV5-1 to TRBJ1-1; D gene uncertain. V gave up 1 base and J gave up 1 base, with 11 bases separating them. The CDR3 is 15 residues long. Germline V lookup: CDR1 SGHRS, CDR2 YFSETQ.

The V gene is TRBV9, the J gene TRBJ1-4, with D maybe TRBD1 (5 bases). CDR1 is SGDLS, CDR2 YYNGEE, per germline. The CDR3 covers 12 residues. The CDR3 bases are TGTGCTTCAGGGAAGGGGTATGAAAAACTGTTTTTT. Protein: CASGKGYEKLFF.

The V gene is TRBV14, the J gene TRBJ1-4, with a weak D call TRBD1 (6 bases). V dropped 2 bases and J dropped 8 bases, with 18 bases sitting between them. The germline V gene encodes CDR1 SGHDN and CDR2 FVKESK. The CDR3 totals 16 residues. CDR3 nucleotides: TGTGCCAGCAGCCAAATGGTAGCGGGGGCTGTGGAAAAACTGTTTTTT. The encoded protein is CASSQMVAGAVEKLFF. Full variable domain (missing parts from reference TRBV14 and TRBJ1-4): EAGVTQFPSHSVIEKGQTVTLRCDPISGHDNLYWYRRVMGKEIKFLLHFVKESKQDESGMPNNRFLAERTGGTYSTLKVQPAELEDSGVYFCASSQMVAGAVEKLFFGSGTQLSVL.

CDR3 DNA sequence: TGTGCCAGCAGTGAGCTAGCGGAAAATTTCTACGAGCAGTACTTC. Amino acid sequence: CASSELAENFYEQYF. The chain links TRBV6-1 to TRBJ2-7, with 7 bases matching TRBD2. The V gene end was trimmed by 3 bases and the J gene end by 3 bases; junction bases not matched to a gene: 8. CDR3 length equals 15 residues. Germline assignment: CDR1 MNHNS and CDR2 SASEGT.

The J gene is TRBJ2-1, the V gene TRBV13, with TRBD2 identical over 12 bases. The germline V gene has CDR1 PRHDT and CDR2 FYEKMQ (reference sequence). V trimming: 6 bases; J trimming: 8 bases; junction bases outside the gene matches: 8. CDR3 length: 15 amino acids. The CDR3 here is CASRRLAGEYDEQFF. CDR3 in DNA: TGTGCCAGCAGGCGACTAGCGGGGGAATACGATGAGCAGTTCTTC.

The chain uses TRBV29-1 and TRBJ2-5; D not certain. The CDR3 covers 14 residues. V was cut by 1 base and J by 3 bases, with 12 bases left in between. The germline V gene has CDR1 SQVTM and CDR2 ANQGSEA. CDR3 coding DNA: TGCAGCGTTGAAGGTTACAGATTTGAAGAGACCCAGTACTTC. This sequence encodes CSVEGYRFEETQYF.

The J gene is TRBJ2-4, the V gene TRBV10-1, with 7 nucleotides matching TRBD2. CDR3 length: 17 residues. V lost 0 bases and J lost 6; bases outside the gene matches: 11. CDR1 is WNHNN and CDR2 is SYGVQD in the germline V gene (reference sequence). CDR3 coding DNA: TGCGCCAGCAGTGAGTCGAATGCGGGAGAGCGTGGAAACATTCAGTACTTC. Encoded protein: CASSESNAGERGNIQYF.

This chain uses TRBV10-3 with TRBJ2-1; 12 bases match TRBD2. This CDR3 is 16 amino acids long. Germline CDR1 reads ENHRY; CDR2 reads SYGVKD. The trim removed 11 bases at V and 7 bases at J, leaving 15 bases unmatched. For the CDR3, the DNA is TGTGCCTCTTCGGTGGCTAGCGGGAGGGGTGAGAATGAGCAGTTCTTC. This gives the protein CASSVASGRGENEQFF.

CDR3 residues: CASSRIRGGITGNTIYF. The CDR3 DNA sequence: TGTGCCAGCAGCAGGATTAGAGGGGGAATAACTGGAAACACCATATATTTT. The chain carries TRBV11-2 and TRBJ1-3; D is perhaps TRBD1 (6 bases). The V end lost 5 bases, the J end lost 2 bases, and 19 bases lay between the germline ends. Germline CDR1 SGHAT, CDR2 FQNNGV. The CDR3 loop spans 17 amino acids.

This chain connects TRBV27 to TRBJ1-2, with 10 positions matching TRBD1. With V trimmed by 5 bases and J by 0 bases, 3 bases remained unmatched. Germline values: CDR1 MNHEY, CDR2 SMNVEV (reference sequence). The CDR3 contains 15 residues. The CDR3 region is CASSTGQGANYGYTF. The CDR3 DNA sequence: TGTGCCAGCAGTACCGGACAGGGGGCTAACTATGGCTACACCTTC.

The chain couples TRBV4-2 to TRBJ2-3, with 7 bases matching TRBD2. The CDR3 consists of 15 residues. In germline, CDR1 is LGHNA, CDR2 YNFKEQ. Losses at the gene ends were 4 bases for V and 2 bases for J; bases not matched to a gene: 6. The CDR3 region is CASSLASGFTDTQYF. As DNA, the CDR3 is TGTGCCAGCAGCCTGGCTAGCGGCTTCACAGATACGCAGTATTTT.

The chain employs TRBV19 and TRBJ1-5; tentatively, D is TRBD1 (6 bases). This CDR3 region has 16 residues. Trimming stripped 6 bases from V and 0 bases from J, with 15 bases between. Germline V gene sequence: CDR1 LNHDA, CDR2 SQIVND (reference sequence). CDR3 coding DNA: TGTGCCAGTAGGACCCGGACAGATTATAGCAATCAGCCCCAGCATTTT. Its translation is CASRTRTDYSNQPQHF. Combining the CDR3 with reference TRBV19 and TRBJ1-5 gives the whole variable domain DGGITQSPKYLFRKEGQNVTLSCEQNLNHDAMYWYRQDPGQGLRLIYYSQIVNDFQKGDIAEGYSVSREKKESFPLTVTSAQKNPTAFYLCASRTRTDYSNQPQHFGDGTRLSIL.

The chain uses TRBV7-3 and TRBJ2-5, with 9 bases matching TRBD1. The ends lost 4 bases at V and 7 bases at J; junction bases unmatched: 4. Germline assignment: CDR1 SGHTA and CDR2 FQGTGA. CDR3 size: 13 residues. The CDR3 region is CASSSRQGGTQYF. The CDR3 DNA sequence: TGTGCCAGCAGCTCCCGACAGGGGGGGACCCAGTACTTC.